This entry lists 19 T cell receptor beta chains sequenced from one sample in a study of molecular identifiers for immune sequencing clone quantification. TCRdb processed the PCR reads anew with MiXCR; each CDR3 protein has one entry. The table shows hundreds of thousands of distinct CDR3 sequences, with 25% occurring only once. The sample taken for sequencing was naive CD8+ T cells from blood, with Jurkat cell RNA spiked in. Subset meaning: FACS-sorted CD8+CD4-CCR7+CD45RA+ naive T cells. The receptors shown here come from a human donor in good health. Some libraries in this study had Jurkat cell RNA spiked in.

This clonotype was detected many times. The chain couples TRBV2 to TRBJ1-1, with 8 positions matching TRBD1. CDR3 length: 13 residues. After removal of 9 bases from V and 5 bases from J, the junction contained 8 bases not matched to a gene. Per germline, CDR1 SNHLY and CDR2 FYNNEI. Written as DNA, the CDR3 is TGTGCCAGTATGACAGGGGCGGGTACTGAAGCTTTCTTT. Translation gives CASMTGAGTEAFF.

Concerning this clonotype itself: Possible read error: a much larger clone is one base away. This sequence joins TRBV12-5 and TRBJ2-7; tentatively, D is TRBD1 (5 bases). The CDR3 sequence is 14 residues long. The germline V gene has CDR1 LGHNT and CDR2 FRNRAP. Deletions cut 2 bases from V and 7 bases from J, with 15 bases between. DNA for the CDR3: TGTGCTAGTGGTTTGCAGGGCCCGGCGATGGAGCAGTACTTC. Translating gives CASGLQGPAMEQYF.

In its sample, this clonotype was seen once. V is TRBV6-5 and J is TRBJ1-6, with a tentative D call TRBD1 (5 bases). The CDR3 contains 15 residues. Trimming removed 5 bases at V and 9 bases at J, with 17 bases between. Germline V gene data show CDR1 as MNHEY and CDR2 as SVGAGI. Here the CDR3 reads CASSPLGGVTSPLHF. CDR3 bases: TGTGCCAGCAGTCCCCTCGGGGGAGTCACTTCACCCCTCCACTTT.

As to this clonotype: This could be a read error, since a much larger clone is one nucleotide away. The chain carries TRBV3-1 and TRBJ1-1; tentative D call: TRBD1 (6 bases). The CDR3 covers 15 residues. Germline loops: CDR1 LGHDT, CDR2 YNNKEL (reference sequence). CDR3 protein: CACSQLQQGNTEAFF. The CDR3 bases are TGTGCCTGCAGCCAACTCCAACAGGGGAACACTGAAGCTTTCTTT.

This clonotype came up a few times. A read error may be the cause here, since a much bigger clone is one base away. The CDR3 is CGVLGNTEAFF. CDR3 nucleotide sequence: TGCGGCGTTCTTGGCAACACTGAAGCTTTCTTT. The gene calls are TRBV29-1 and TRBJ1-1; no firm D call. CDR1 is SQVTM and CDR2 is ANQGSEA in the germline V gene. There are 11 residues in the CDR3.

This clonotype occurred many times. J is TRBJ2-3 and V is TRBV30, with unresolved D. Per the germline V gene, CDR1 is GTSNPN and CDR2 is SVGIG (reference sequence). The CDR3 totals 12 residues. The V end lost 2 bases, the J end lost 4 bases, and 7 bases lay between the germline ends. CDR3: CAWSFGADTQYF. The CDR3 nucleotides are TGTGCCTGGAGTTTTGGGGCAGATACGCAGTATTTT.

At least ten counts were recorded for this clonotype. This chain connects TRBV13 to TRBJ1-2, with D tentatively TRBD1 (6 bases). The length of the CDR3 is 15 residues. Germline lookup yields CDR1 PRHDT and CDR2 FYEKMQ (reference sequence). Trimming removed 5 bases at V and 4 bases at J, with 17 bases between. The CDR3 DNA sequence: TGTGCCAGCAGCACTACGGAGGGGGTTGCCTATGGCTACACCTTC. Its translation: CASSTTEGVAYGYTF.

This clonotype has just one count. A clone one base away is much larger, so this may be a read error. The chain couples TRBV9 to TRBJ2-3, with unresolved D. CDR1 SGDLS and CDR2 YYNGEE come from the germline V gene. The CDR3 runs to 14 residues. CDR3 protein: CVSSVDHSVDTQYF. The CDR3 nucleotides are TGTGTCAGCAGCGTAGACCATAGTGTGGATACGCAGTATTTT.

This sequence joins TRBV5-8 and TRBJ2-5; 8 bases match TRBD2. V shed 2 bases and J 2 bases; nucleotides not matched to a gene: 2. Germline V CDR1 and CDR2: SGHTS, YDEGEE. The length of the CDR3 is 14 residues. This chain's CDR3 is CASSFGGDQETQYF. In nucleotides, the CDR3 is TGTGCCAGCAGCTTCGGGGGGGATCAAGAGACCCAGTACTTC.

Worth noting for this clonotype: Sequence at one end of the junction differs from germline and may be a read error. V gene TRBV5-6 combines with J gene TRBJ2-3; TRBD2 aligns across 8 bases. Looked up from germline, CDR1 is SGHDT and CDR2 is YYEEEE. The CDR3 consists of 14 residues. The CDR3 protein is CASCLAGSTDTQYF. CDR3 DNA sequence: TGTGCCAGCTGCTTAGCGGGATCCACAGATACGCAGTATTTT. The whole variable domain, filled in from reference TRBV5-6 and TRBJ2-3, reads DAGVTQSPTHLIKTRGQQVTLRCSPKSGHDTVSWYQQALGQGPQFIFQYYEEEERQRGNFPDRFSGHQFPNYSSELNVNALLLGDSALYLCASCLAGSTDTQYFGPGTRLTVL.

Ten or more counts support this clonotype. The rearrangement uses TRBV2 and TRBJ2-3, with TRBD2 matching 9 bases. The junction had 11 bases not matched to a gene; V was cut back by 8 bases and J by 2 bases. The CDR3 loop spans 16 amino acids. Germline-derived CDR1 and CDR2 are SNHLY and FYNNEI. Here the CDR3 DNA reads TGTGCCAGCCGAGAGCAGGGACTAGCAAACACAGATACGCAGTATTTT. Its translation: CASREQGLANTDTQYF.

CDR3 region: CASSLGAGGMFNEQFF. The CDR3 bases are TGTGCCAGCAGCTTAGGAGCGGGAGGTATGTTCAATGAGCAGTTCTTC. The chain couples TRBV7-9 to TRBJ2-1; 9 nucleotides agree with TRBD2. The CDR3 length is 16 residues. The germline V gene encodes CDR1 SEHNR and CDR2 FQNEAQ (reference sequence). With 1 base clipped from V and 6 bases from J, the junction kept 7 bases outside the gene matches.

This clonotype was recorded many times. V gene TRBV7-9 combines with J gene TRBJ2-5; 8 bases are shared with TRBD1. The J segment lost 3 bases and the V segment lost 5 bases, leaving 5 bases of the junction unmatched. CDR1 and CDR2 from the germline V gene are SEHNR and FQNEAQ (reference sequence). This CDR3 has 14 amino acids. CDR3 in DNA: TGTGCCAGCAGCCCGGACAGGGCGGAAGAGACCCAGTACTTC. Translation gives CASSPDRAEETQYF. Combining the CDR3 with reference TRBV7-9 and TRBJ2-5 gives the whole variable domain DTGVSQNPRHKITKRGQNVTFRCDPISEHNRLYWYRQTLGQGPEFLTYFQNEAQLEKSRLLSDRFSAERPKGSFSTLEIQRTEQGDSAMYLCASSPDRAEETQYFGPGTRLLVL.

This clonotype came up many times. The V and J genes are TRBV5-6 and TRBJ2-3, with TRBD2 matching 10 bases. The J segment lost 5 bases and the V segment lost 5 bases, leaving 8 bases of the junction unmatched. The CDR3 loop spans 15 amino acids. The germline gives CDR1 SGHDT, CDR2 YYEEEE. CDR3 bases: TGTGCCAGCAGGACGAGCGGGGGGGCTCTAGATACGCAGTATTTT. Translating gives CASRTSGGALDTQYF.

This clonotype was seen a few times. The chain uses TRBV5-4 and TRBJ2-3; D not certain. CDR1 is SGHNT, CDR2 YYREEE, per germline (reference sequence). The CDR3 consists of 14 residues. V was cut by 5 bases and J by 0 bases, with 10 bases left in between. The CDR3 here is CASRGWSSTDTQYF. The CDR3 region has the DNA TGTGCCAGCAGGGGATGGTCTAGCACAGATACGCAGTATTTT.

This clonotype has at least ten counts. The chain is built from TRBV15 and TRBJ2-2, with 15 bases matching TRBD2. Germline lookup yields CDR1 LNHNV and CDR2 YYDKDF (reference sequence). With V trimmed by 3 bases and J by 10 bases, 6 bases remained unmatched. The CDR3 has 16 residues. The CDR3 bases are TGTGCCACCAGCAGGGGACTAGCGGGAGGCGGCGAGGAGCTGTTTTTT. Translated: CATSRGLAGGGEELFF. The complete variable domain, with remaining parts taken from reference TRBV15 and TRBJ2-2, reads DAMVIQNPRYQVTQFGKPVTLSCSQTLNHNVMYWYQQKSSQAPKLLFHYYDKDFNNEADTPDNFQSRRPNTSFCFLDIRSPGLGDTAMYLCATSRGLAGGGEELFFGEGSRLTVL.

The chain carries TRBV12-3 or TRBV12-4 and TRBJ2-7; D not resolved. V shed 1 base and J shed 3 bases, with 10 bases lying between them. This CDR3 contains 14 residues. The CDR3 region is CASSLDKALYEQYF. CDR3 DNA sequence: TGTGCCAGCAGTTTAGACAAGGCACTCTACGAGCAGTACTTC.

A single count supports this clonotype. The chain is built from TRBV20-1 and TRBJ2-7; possibly TRBD1 for D (6 bases). CDR3 length: 13 amino acids. Germline lookup yields CDR1 DFQATT and CDR2 SNEGSKA (reference sequence). V lost 5 bases and J lost 3, with 14 bases in between. The CDR3 coding sequence is TGCAGTGCTTCGGACAGTTGTGACTACGAGCAGTACTTC. It translates to CSASDSCDYEQYF.

This clonotype came up many times. The J gene is TRBJ2-1, the V gene TRBV24-1; D possibly corresponds to TRBD1 (5 bases). The V end lost 2 bases, the J end lost 0 bases, and 10 bases lay between the germline ends. Germline V gene lookup returns CDR1 KGHDR and CDR2 SFDVKD. The CDR3 length is 16 residues. The CDR3 here is CATSDSGALSYNEQFF. The CDR3 region has the DNA TGTGCCACCAGTGATTCTGGGGCCCTCTCCTACAATGAGCAGTTCTTC.